These 23 T cell receptor beta chains were sequenced from one sample in a study of OX40 agonist ivuxolimab in advanced cancers. The method was immunoSEQ multiplex PCR; TCRdb's version includes in-frame clones alone and lacks a portion of them. Here the sample spans approximately 90,000 clones, 87% being singletons. The source was CD4+ or CD8+ T cells sorted from blood, collected in a trial of the OX40 agonist ivuxolimab. The receptors stem from an adult with an advanced solid tumor such as melanoma, head and neck, liver or kidney cancer.

This clone was counted a few times. DNA of the CDR3: TGTGCCAGCAGCTTAGGGGACAGGGGGCCGAACACTGAAGCTTTCTTT. Protein: CASSLGDRGPNTEAFF. V usage is TRBV7-2 and J usage is TRBJ1-1; 12 positions match TRBD1. The CDR3 contains 16 residues. Losses at the gene ends were 1 base for V and 1 base for J; bases not matched to a gene: 1. Germline V CDR1 and CDR2: SGHTA, FQGNSA.

This sequence joins TRBV9 and TRBJ2-5; TRBD1 agrees at 7 bases. Per the germline V gene, CDR1 is SGDLS and CDR2 is YYNGEE. The V segment lost 2 bases and the J segment 5 bases; nucleotides outside the gene matches: 6. This CDR3 is 14 amino acids long. CDR3 loop: CASSVRQGPETQYF. CDR3 DNA sequence: TGTGCCAGCAGCGTTAGACAGGGCCCGGAGACCCAGTACTTC.

This sequence joins TRBV27 and TRBJ2-5; 7 nucleotides agree with TRBD1. Germline assignment: CDR1 MNHEY and CDR2 SMNVEV (reference sequence). CDR3 length: 14 residues. The V gene end was trimmed by 2 bases and the J gene end by 4 bases; junction bases not matched to a gene: 4. The CDR3 spells CASSLDRDRETQYF. In DNA form, the CDR3 reads TGTGCCAGCAGTTTAGACAGGGATAGAGAGACCCAGTACTTC.

J is TRBJ1-1 and V is TRBV6-1, with 7 bases lining up with TRBD1. The CDR3 is made up of 15 amino acids. After removal of 7 bases from V and 5 bases from J, the junction contained 13 bases not matched to a gene. Germline assignment: CDR1 MNHNS and CDR2 SASEGT. CDR3 in DNA: TGTGCCAGCAAATTACCCCAGGACAGGCATACTGAAGCTTTCTTT. Its protein is CASKLPQDRHTEAFF.

The chain combines TRBV18 with TRBJ2-3; D is tentatively TRBD1 or TRBD2 (5 bases each). The germline gives CDR1 KGHSH, CDR2 LQKENI. The V end lost 5 bases, the J end lost 3 bases, and 9 bases lay between the germline ends. This CDR3 has 13 amino acids. The CDR3 DNA is TGTGCCAGCTCAAGTGGGGGAACAGATACGCAGTATTTT. Amino acid sequence: CASSSGGTDTQYF.

This clone was recorded once. The rearrangement links TRBV7-3 to TRBJ2-2; D ambiguous. CDR1 and CDR2 (germline): SGHTA, FQGTGA. V lost 5 bases and J lost 1, with 11 bases in between. This CDR3 spans 15 amino acids. The CDR3 sequence: CASSPTTVNTGELFF. CDR3 in DNA: TGTGCCAGCAGCCCTACCACAGTGAACACCGGGGAGCTGTTTTTT.

J is TRBJ2-6 and V is TRBV4-2; 10 bases fit TRBD2. Looked up from germline, CDR1 is LGHNA and CDR2 is YNFKEQ. Trimming removed 4 bases from V and 0 bases from J; junction bases left unmatched: 9. The CDR3 has 19 amino acids. Here the CDR3 DNA reads TGTGCCAGCAGCCCCTTAGCGGGGGGAAGATACTCTGGGGCCAACGTCCTGACTTTC. Translation: CASSPLAGGRYSGANVLTF.

This sequence joins TRBV19 and TRBJ2-2, with TRBD2 matching 8 bases. Germline V gene data show CDR1 as LNHDA and CDR2 as SQIVND (reference sequence). V shed 6 bases and J 3 bases; nucleotides not matched to a gene: 6. This CDR3 spans 15 amino acids. The CDR3 protein is CASRTLAVDTGELFF. The CDR3 DNA sequence: TGTGCCAGTAGAACACTAGCGGTGGACACCGGGGAGCTGTTTTTT.

The V gene is TRBV6-4, the J gene TRBJ1-1; D is unclear. The CDR3 extends over 15 amino acids. Germline V CDR1 and CDR2: MRHNA, SNTAGT. Trimming pared 2 bases from V and 8 bases from J, leaving 18 bases between. CDR3 bases: TGTGCCAGCAGTGACACGATGAGGAGCTCGGGGGAAGCTTTCTTT. This gives the protein CASSDTMRSSGEAFF.

J is TRBJ2-2 and V is TRBV7-3, with D possibly matching TRBD1 (5 bases). The germline V gene encodes CDR1 SGHTA and CDR2 FQGTGA. The V end was cut by 2 bases, the J end by 1 base, with 8 bases between. The CDR3 runs to 15 residues. The CDR3 DNA follows: TGTGCCAGCAGCTTAGGGCAGGGGAACACCGGGGAGCTGTTTTTT. Its translation is CASSLGQGNTGELFF.

The chain couples TRBV11-3 to TRBJ2-1, with TRBD2 identical over 8 bases. The J segment lost 5 bases and the V segment lost 4 bases, leaving 10 bases of the junction unmatched. Germline V lookup: CDR1 SGHNT, CDR2 YENEEA. This CDR3 has 16 amino acids. CDR3: CASSSTTTSGNNEQFF. In DNA, the CDR3 is TGTGCCAGCAGCTCCACGACCACTAGCGGCAACAATGAGCAGTTCTTC.

The chain carries TRBV4-2 and TRBJ2-7; 13 bases match TRBD2. The CDR3 covers 15 residues. J lost 12 bases, V lost 0 bases, and 8 bases had no gene match. CDR1 is LGHNA, CDR2 YNFKEQ, per germline. The CDR3 DNA reads TGTGCCAGCAGCCAAGAGGTTTCGACTAGCGGGAGGTGGTACTTC. This gives the protein CASSQEVSTSGRWYF.

In its sample, this clone was seen once. This chain connects TRBV7-8 to TRBJ1-4; a weak D match, TRBD1 (6 bases). Germline loops: CDR1 SGHVS, CDR2 FQNEAQ. V was clipped by 6 bases and J by 10 bases, with 18 bases between them. This CDR3 spans 14 amino acids. This chain's CDR3 is CASRQRGGPRKLFF. CDR3 nucleotides: TGTGCCAGCAGGCAACGGGGGGGGCCGAGAAAACTGTTTTTT.

The V call is TRBV5-4, the J call TRBJ1-1, with D maybe TRBD1 (5 bases). The CDR3 runs 13 residues. V lost 0 bases, J lost 11 bases, and 14 bases lay in between. From germline, CDR1 is SGHNT and CDR2 YYREEE (reference sequence). CDR3 coding DNA: TGTGCCAGCAGCTTGGTTGGGGGGGAGCAGGCTTTCTTT. Translating it yields CASSLVGGEQAFF.

The rearrangement uses TRBV9 and TRBJ1-4, with unresolved D. The V end lost 2 bases, the J end lost 8 bases, and 13 bases lay between the germline ends. CDR1 and CDR2 (germline): SGDLS, YYNGEE. The CDR3 has 14 amino acids. The CDR3 is CASSVSSRREKLFF. CDR3 nucleotide sequence: TGTGCCAGCAGCGTTTCTAGCCGCCGGGAAAAACTGTTTTTT.

V and J are TRBV6-6 and TRBJ1-2; 9 bases are a match to TRBD1. The CDR3 covers 16 residues. Trimming at V came to 5 bases and at J to 2 bases, leaving 9 bases not matched to a gene. Germline loops: CDR1 MNHNY, CDR2 SVGAGI (reference sequence). This CDR3 is CASSPWTGEGNYGYTF. The CDR3, as DNA: TGTGCCAGCAGTCCCTGGACAGGGGAAGGGAACTATGGCTACACCTTC.

The rearrangement joins TRBV2 to TRBJ2-7; 7 nucleotides agree with TRBD1. The CDR3 spans 12 residues. CDR1 and CDR2 (germline): SNHLY, FYNNEI. V shed 6 bases and J 4 bases; nucleotides not matched to a gene: 3. This CDR3 reads CASRQGSYEQYF. The CDR3 DNA is TGTGCCAGCAGACAGGGGAGTTACGAGCAGTACTTC.

This chain links TRBV29-1 with TRBJ1-3; unclear D gene. Germline V gene data show CDR1 as SQVTM and CDR2 as ANQGSEA. The CDR3 contains 12 residues. Trimming took off 5 bases at V and 4 bases at J, with 9 bases between the two ends. Here the CDR3 reads CSVLTAGNTIYF. CDR3 nucleotide sequence: TGCAGCGTTCTAACAGCCGGAAACACCATATATTTT.

The V and J genes are TRBV11-2 and TRBJ1-3; the D gene is possibly TRBD1 (5 bases). The CDR3 spans 15 residues. The V end was cut by 3 bases, the J end by 0 bases, with 9 bases between. The germline V gene encodes CDR1 SGHAT and CDR2 FQNNGV. CDR3 DNA: TGTGCCAGCAGCTTTACAGGATACTCTGGAAACACCATATATTTT. This encodes CASSFTGYSGNTIYF.

The chain joins TRBV9 to TRBJ1-1; tentatively, D is TRBD1 (5 bases). Trimming pared 0 bases from V and 2 bases from J, leaving 11 bases between. CDR1 is SGDLS and CDR2 is YYNGEE in the germline V gene. The CDR3 is made up of 15 amino acids. CDR3 coding DNA: TGTGCCAGCAGCGTAGAGCCAGGGTTTAACACTGAAGCTTTCTTT. Translation gives CASSVEPGFNTEAFF.

The chain carries TRBV28 and TRBJ1-1, with TRBD1 matching over 7 bases. V trimming: 9 bases; J trimming: 1 base; junction bases outside the gene matches: 8. The germline CDR1 and CDR2 sequences are MDHEN and SYDVKM. The CDR3 is 14 amino acids. CDR3: CASRAGGENTEAFF. CDR3 nucleotide sequence: TGTGCCAGTAGGGCAGGGGGGGAGAACACTGAAGCTTTCTTT.

The rearrangement links TRBV5-4 to TRBJ1-6; D gene uncertain. Germline CDR1 and CDR2: SGHNT and YYREEE (reference sequence). The CDR3 length is 16 residues. Trimming left V 4 bases short and J 0 bases short, with 11 bases between. The CDR3 is CASSREGSSYNSPLHF. The DNA of the CDR3 is TGTGCCAGCAGCCGGGAGGGAAGCTCCTATAATTCACCCCTCCACTTT.

The chain is built from TRBV7-2 and TRBJ1-5; tentatively, D is TRBD1 (6 bases). The V end was cut by 2 bases, the J end by 6 bases, with 11 bases between. Per the germline V gene, CDR1 is SGHTA and CDR2 is FQGNSA. The CDR3 spans 14 residues. The CDR3 bases are TGTGCCAGCAGCTTAAAGGGGGGCGTTCAGCCCCAGCATTTT. The encoded protein is CASSLKGGVQPQHF. Combining the CDR3 with reference TRBV7-2 and TRBJ1-5 gives the whole variable domain GAGVSQSPSNKVTEKGKDVELRCDPISGHTALYWYRQSLGQGLEFLIYFQGNSAPDKSGLPSDRFSAERTGGSVSTLTIQRTQQEDSAVYLCASSLKGGVQPQHFGDGTRLSIL.